This T cell receptor beta chain stems from a study of blood T cell repertoires in COVID-19. Across the study: Specimens from acute and convalescent COVID-19 originated in the United States, Italy and Spain. PBMCs, B-cell-depleted T cells, or T cells were the source of the cDNA or gDNA that made up the material.

This CDR3 spans 15 amino acids. Trimming stripped 5 bases from V and 6 bases from J, with 17 bases between. Germline CDR1 and CDR2: SGHVS and FQNEAQ. The table lists this clone with a few counts. Per the original methods: Estimation of nucleated cell counts relied on the amplification of reference gene primers. The table came from immunoSEQ multiplex PCR; TCRdb's copy has only in-frame clones and leaves some out. V and J calls and clone size are copied from that table; D and trimming were computed from the DNA. Seen here are approximately 25,000 clones, about nine tenths observed once, and the top ten hold 12%.

The chain links TRBV7-8 to TRBJ2-1, with TRBD2 as a possible D gene (5 bases). Specimen: peripheral blood. This TCR was recovered from a woman of 80 years or more with active or convalescent COVID-19. Here the CDR3 reads CASSERTSGPNEQFF. The CDR3 nucleotides are TGTGCCAGCAGCGAGAGGACTTCCGGGCCCAATGAGCAGTTCTTC.